Listed below are T cell receptor beta chains from one sample, sequenced in a study of T cell changes during pregnancy in multiple sclerosis. Assay used: immunoSEQ multiplex PCR; TCRdb lists only in-frame clones, some missing. The table lists about 60,000 clones, roughly nine tenths of them singletons. The sequences come from CD4+ T cells from peripheral blood mononuclear cells, collected in the first trimester of pregnancy. These receptors originate from a female donor with multiple sclerosis, enrolled in a pregnancy study. Both conserved end residues are part of each CDR3. The D gene is left open where the match is weak. Only part of the rows carry a size: once, few, many, or a class if the clone is expanded.

v_gene	j_gene	d_gene	abundance	len	CDR3nt	CDR3aa
TRBV7-8	TRBJ2-1	.	.	17	TGTGCCAGCAGCGCCCCCCGGAGGCAGAACCCCTACAATGAGCAGTTCTTC	CASSAPRRQNPYNEQFF
TRBV7-9	TRBJ1-4	.	.	17	TGTGCCAGCAGCCCGACCGGAACACGGGGAACTAATGAAAAACTGTTTTTT	CASSPTGTRGTNEKLFF
TRBV27	TRBJ1-2	TRBD1	once	16	TGTGCCAGCAGTCGCCGGGACAGGACGGTAGTTTCTGGCTACACCTTC	CASSRRDRTVVSGYTF
TRBV5-6	TRBJ2-5	TRBD2	.	16	TGTGCCAGCAGCTTGAGGTCTAGCGGGCCCCAAGAGACCCAGTACTTC	CASSLRSSGPQETQYF
TRBV7-2	TRBJ2-5	.	.	14	TGTGCCAGCAGCCGCTCTAGAGTAGGAGAGACCCAGTACTTC	CASSRSRVGETQYF
TRBV5-1	TRBJ2-7	TRBD1	.	16	TGCGCCAGCAGCTCCCGACAGGGGATGGGGACCTACGAGCAGTACTTC	CASSSRQGMGTYEQYF
TRBV5-6	TRBJ1-4	.	.	14	TGTGCCAGCAGCAGCCGGACAGATGTTGAAAAACTGTTTTTT	CASSSRTDVEKLFF
TRBV4-2	TRBJ2-7	TRBD2	.	16	TGTGCCAGCAGCCTCGATCGACTAGCGGGGGCCTACGAGCAGTACTTC	CASSLDRLAGAYEQYF
TRBV5-4	TRBJ2-1	.	.	15	TGTGCCAGCAGCTTGGGGGGGGAACCCTACAATGAGCAGTTCTTC	CASSLGGEPYNEQFF
TRBV5-6	TRBJ2-1	TRBD2	once	18	TGTGCCAGCAGCTGGGAGGGGACTAGCGGGAGGTGGAACAATGAGCAGTTCTTC	CASSWEGTSGRWNNEQFF
TRBV5-5	TRBJ1-6	TRBD1	.	16	TGTGCCAGCAGCTCCGGGACAGGGATTATCTATTCACCCCTCCACTTT	CASSSGTGIIYSPLHF
TRBV6-1	TRBJ2-1	TRBD2	.	14	TGTGCCAGCCGCGCGGGGGGCCTCGGGAATGAGCAGTTCTTC	CASRAGGLGNEQFF
TRBV19	TRBJ1-6	TRBD1	few	17	TGTGCCAGTAGTACTTTGGACAGGCGGGACTATAATTCACCCCTCCACTTT	CASSTLDRRDYNSPLHF
TRBV15	TRBJ2-1	TRBD2	.	16	TGTGCCACCAGCAGGCGACTAGCGGGGGGCGGCGATGAGCAGTTCTTC	CATSRRLAGGGDEQFF
TRBV7-3	TRBJ2-7	.	once	14	TGTGCCAGCAGCCCTGGGAGAGGAGACTACGAGCAGTACTTC	CASSPGRGDYEQYF
TRBV11-2	TRBJ2-7	.	.	14	TGTGCCAGCAGCTTAGGGGGAAGGGGCTACGAGCAGTACTTC	CASSLGGRGYEQYF
TRBV2	TRBJ2-1	TRBD2	.	21	TGTGCCAGCAGCTATACCGGGACTAGCGGGGGGGCCCTCCGCTGGGCCAATGAGCAGTTCTTC	CASSYTGTSGGALRWANEQFF
TRBV7-3	TRBJ1-6	TRBD1	.	15	TGTGCCAGCAGCTCCCGGACAGGGGGCATATCACCCCTCCACTTT	CASSSRTGGISPLHF
TRBV30	TRBJ2-7	TRBD1	.	14	TGTGCCTGGAGTGTACCGGACAGGGTCTACGAGCAGTACTTC	CAWSVPDRVYEQYF
TRBV12-2	TRBJ1-1	.	few	14	TGTGCAAGTCGCTTACGGGGTTGTGCCACTGAAGCTTTCTTT	CASRLRGCATEAFF
TRBV7-2	TRBJ2-5	.	.	15	TGTGCCAGCAGCTTCGACAGAATGACTCAAGAGACCCAGTACTTC	CASSFDRMTQETQYF
TRBV15	TRBJ1-2	.	.	12	TGTGCCACTGGGACTGGGAACTATGGCTACACCTTC	CATGTGNYGYTF
TRBV5-6	TRBJ1-2	TRBD1	.	15	TGTGCCAGCAGCTCCGGGACAGGGAAAGAATCTGGCTACACCTTC	CASSSGTGKESGYTF
TRBV19	TRBJ2-2	.	.	16	TGTGCCAGTAGTACTTATTCGGGGGTGAACACCGGGGAGCTGTTTTTT	CASSTYSGVNTGELFF
TRBV7-9	TRBJ2-3	TRBD2	.	15	TGTGCCAGCAGCGGGACTAGCGGGGGCACAGATACGCAGTATTTT	CASSGTSGGTDTQYF
TRBV5-1	TRBJ1-1	.	.	15	TGCGCCAGCAGCTTGGAGGGCCCAGGGCAGCAGAAAGCTTTCTTT	CASSLEGPGQQKAFF